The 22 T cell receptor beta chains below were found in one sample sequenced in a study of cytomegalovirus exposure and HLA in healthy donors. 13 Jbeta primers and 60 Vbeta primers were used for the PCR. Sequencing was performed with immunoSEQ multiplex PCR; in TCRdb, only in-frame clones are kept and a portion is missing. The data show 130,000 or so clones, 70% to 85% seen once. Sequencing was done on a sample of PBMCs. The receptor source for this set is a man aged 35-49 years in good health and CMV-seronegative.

CDR3 protein: CAWEPGHHSNQPQHF. Here the CDR3 DNA reads TGTGCCTGGGAACCGGGACACCATAGCAATCAGCCCCAGCATTTT. The chain couples TRBV30 to TRBJ1-5, with D maybe TRBD1 (6 bases). The length of the CDR3 is 15 residues. Germline V CDR1 and CDR2: GTSNPN, SVGIG (reference sequence). Trimming took off 5 bases at V and 0 bases at J, with 14 bases between the two ends. Full variable domain (outside the CDR3, taken from reference TRBV30 and TRBJ1-5): SQTIHQWPATLVQPVGSPLSLECTVEGTSNPNLYWYRQAAGRGLQLLFYSVGIGQISSEVPQNLSASRPQDRQFILSSKKLLLSDSGFYLCAWEPGHHSNQPQHFGDGTRLSIL.

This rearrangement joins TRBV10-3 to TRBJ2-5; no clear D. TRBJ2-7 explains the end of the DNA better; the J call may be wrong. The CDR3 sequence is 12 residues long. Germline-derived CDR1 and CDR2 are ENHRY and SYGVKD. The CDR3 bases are TGTGCCATGGCGCAGGATTCCTACGAGCAGTACTTC. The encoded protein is CAMAQDSYEQYF.

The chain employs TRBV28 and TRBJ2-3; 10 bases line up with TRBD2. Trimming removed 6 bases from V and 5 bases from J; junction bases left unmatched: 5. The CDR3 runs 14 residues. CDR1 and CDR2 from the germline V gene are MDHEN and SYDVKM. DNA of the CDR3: TGTGCCAGCAGAGCGGGGGGGATTGGAGATACGCAGTATTTT. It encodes CASRAGGIGDTQYF.

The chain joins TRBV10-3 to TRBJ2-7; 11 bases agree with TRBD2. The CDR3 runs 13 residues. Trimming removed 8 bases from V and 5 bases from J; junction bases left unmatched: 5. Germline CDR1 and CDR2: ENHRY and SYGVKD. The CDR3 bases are TGTGCCATCTTAGCGGGAGGGGGGGACGAGCAGTACTTC. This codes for CAILAGGGDEQYF.

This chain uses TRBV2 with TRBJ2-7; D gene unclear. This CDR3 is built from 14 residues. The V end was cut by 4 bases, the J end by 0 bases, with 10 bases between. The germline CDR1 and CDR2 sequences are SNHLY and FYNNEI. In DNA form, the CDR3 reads TGTGCCAGCAGTGCCTCAGGAAGCTCCTACGAGCAGTACTTC. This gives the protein CASSASGSSYEQYF. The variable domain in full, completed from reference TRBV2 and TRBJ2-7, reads EPEVTQTPSHQVTQMGQEVILRCVPISNHLYFYWYRQILGQKVEFLVSFYNNEISEKSEIFDDQFSVERPDGSNFTLKIRSTKLEDSAMYFCASSASGSSYEQYFGPGTRLTVT.

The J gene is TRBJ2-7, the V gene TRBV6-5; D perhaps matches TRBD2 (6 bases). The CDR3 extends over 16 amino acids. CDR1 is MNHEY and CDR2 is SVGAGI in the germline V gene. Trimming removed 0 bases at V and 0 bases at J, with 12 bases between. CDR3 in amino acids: CASSYSWGTASYEQYF. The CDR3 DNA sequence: TGTGCCAGCAGTTACTCGTGGGGGACTGCCTCCTACGAGCAGTACTTC.

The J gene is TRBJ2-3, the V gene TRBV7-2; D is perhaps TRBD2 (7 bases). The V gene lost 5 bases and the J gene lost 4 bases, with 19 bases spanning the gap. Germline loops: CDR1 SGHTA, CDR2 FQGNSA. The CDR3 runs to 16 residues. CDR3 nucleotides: TGTGCCAGCAGCCCCTTTTTGGAGGGGGGGCCAGATACGCAGTATTTT. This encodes CASSPFLEGGPDTQYF.

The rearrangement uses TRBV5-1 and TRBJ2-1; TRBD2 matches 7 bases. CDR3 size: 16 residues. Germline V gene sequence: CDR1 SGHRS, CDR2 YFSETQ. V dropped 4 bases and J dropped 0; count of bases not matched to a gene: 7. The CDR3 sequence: CASSRLAESSYNEQFF. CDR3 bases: TGCGCCAGCAGCCGCCTAGCGGAAAGCTCCTACAATGAGCAGTTCTTC.

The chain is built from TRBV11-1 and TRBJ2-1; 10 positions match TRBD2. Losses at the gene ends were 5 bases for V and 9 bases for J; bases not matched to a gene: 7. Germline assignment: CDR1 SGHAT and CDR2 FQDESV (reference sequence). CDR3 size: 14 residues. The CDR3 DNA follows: TGTGCCAGCAGCGAGCGGGGGGGCATTGTTGAGCAGTTCTTC. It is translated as CASSERGGIVEQFF.

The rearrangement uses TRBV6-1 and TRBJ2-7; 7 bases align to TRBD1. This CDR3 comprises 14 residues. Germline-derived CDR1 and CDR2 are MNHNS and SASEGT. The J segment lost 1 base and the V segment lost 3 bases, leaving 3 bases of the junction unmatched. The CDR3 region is CASSEQGQSYEQYF. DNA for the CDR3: TGTGCCAGCAGTGAGCAGGGACAGTCCTACGAGCAGTACTTC.

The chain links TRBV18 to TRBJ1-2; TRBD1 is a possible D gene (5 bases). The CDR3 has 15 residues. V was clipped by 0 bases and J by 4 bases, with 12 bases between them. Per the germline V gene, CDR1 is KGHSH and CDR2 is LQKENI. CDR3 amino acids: CASSPPPGDSYGYTF. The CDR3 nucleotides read TGTGCCAGCTCACCACCTCCGGGGGACTCCTATGGCTACACCTTC.

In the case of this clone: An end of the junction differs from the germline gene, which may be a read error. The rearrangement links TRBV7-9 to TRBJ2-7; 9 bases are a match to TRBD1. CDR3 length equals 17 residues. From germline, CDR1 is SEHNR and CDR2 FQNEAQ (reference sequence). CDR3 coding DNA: TGTTCCAGCAGCTTAGTTCTCGGACAGGGGACCTCCGACGAGCAGTACTTC. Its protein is CSSSLVLGQGTSDEQYF.

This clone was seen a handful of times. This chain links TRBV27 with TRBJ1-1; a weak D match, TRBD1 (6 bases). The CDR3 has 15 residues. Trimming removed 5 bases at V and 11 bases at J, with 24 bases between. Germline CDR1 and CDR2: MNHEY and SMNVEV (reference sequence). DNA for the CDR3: TGTGCCAGCAGTCGAAACAGGGACGAAGGCGGTTTGGCTTTCTTT. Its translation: CASSRNRDEGGLAFF.

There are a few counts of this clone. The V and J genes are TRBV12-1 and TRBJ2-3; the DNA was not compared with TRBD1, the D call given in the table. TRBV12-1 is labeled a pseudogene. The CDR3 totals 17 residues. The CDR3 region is CASSLIPEGVGTDTQYF. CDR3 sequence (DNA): TGTGCCAGCAGCTTAATCCCCGAGGGGGTCGGCACAGATACGCAGTATTTT.

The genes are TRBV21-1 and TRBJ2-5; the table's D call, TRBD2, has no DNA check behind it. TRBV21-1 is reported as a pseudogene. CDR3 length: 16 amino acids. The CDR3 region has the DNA TGTGCCAGCAGCAAAGCGGCTAGCTCGAGCCAAGAGACCCAGTACTTC. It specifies CASSKAASSSQETQYF.

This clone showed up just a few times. Written as DNA, the CDR3 is TGTGCCAGCTGGGGATATGGGGGGGCGCTCGGCTACACCTTC. As protein: CASWGYGGALGYTF. The rearrangement joins TRBV28 to TRBJ1-2; a weak D match, TRBD1 (6 bases). Trimming removed 8 bases from V and 8 bases from J, with 21 bases in between. This CDR3 spans 14 amino acids. Germline CDR1 MDHEN, CDR2 SYDVKM.

The CDR3 bases are TGTGCCAGCAGCCCTAGCGGGGGGGCCGCGGAGACCCAGTACTTC. Its translation is CASSPSGGAAETQYF. This chain joins TRBV7-3 and TRBJ2-5, with TRBD2 matching over 12 bases. This CDR3 has 15 residues. J lost 5 bases, V lost 5 bases, and 6 bases had no gene match. Germline CDR1 SGHTA, CDR2 FQGTGA.

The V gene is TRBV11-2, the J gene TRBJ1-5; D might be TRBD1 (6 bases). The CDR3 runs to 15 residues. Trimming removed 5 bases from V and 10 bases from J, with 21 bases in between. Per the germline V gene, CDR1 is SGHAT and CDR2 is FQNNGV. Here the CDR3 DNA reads TGTGCCAGCAGCCCGGGCCTAAGTCAGGGGCTCCCCCAGCATTTT. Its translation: CASSPGLSQGLPQHF.

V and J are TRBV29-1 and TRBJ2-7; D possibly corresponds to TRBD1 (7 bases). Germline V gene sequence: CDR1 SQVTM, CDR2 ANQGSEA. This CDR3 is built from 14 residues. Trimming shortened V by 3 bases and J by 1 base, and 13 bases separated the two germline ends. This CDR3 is CSVEGGQSSYEQYF. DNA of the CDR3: TGCAGCGTTGAGGGGGGACAGTCATCCTACGAGCAGTACTTC.

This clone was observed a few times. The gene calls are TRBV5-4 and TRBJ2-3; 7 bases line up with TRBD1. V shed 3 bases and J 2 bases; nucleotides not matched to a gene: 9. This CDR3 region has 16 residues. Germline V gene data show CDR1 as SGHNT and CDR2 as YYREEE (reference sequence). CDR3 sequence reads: CASSSDRVGPTDTQYF. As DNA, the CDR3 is TGTGCCAGCAGCTCCGACAGGGTGGGACCCACAGATACGCAGTATTTT.

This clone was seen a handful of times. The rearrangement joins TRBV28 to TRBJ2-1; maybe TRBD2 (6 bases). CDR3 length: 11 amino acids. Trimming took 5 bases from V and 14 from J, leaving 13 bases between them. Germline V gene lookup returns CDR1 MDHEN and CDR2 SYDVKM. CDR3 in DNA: TGTGCCAGCAGTCAGACTAGGGTGGAGTTCTTC. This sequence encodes CASSQTRVEFF.

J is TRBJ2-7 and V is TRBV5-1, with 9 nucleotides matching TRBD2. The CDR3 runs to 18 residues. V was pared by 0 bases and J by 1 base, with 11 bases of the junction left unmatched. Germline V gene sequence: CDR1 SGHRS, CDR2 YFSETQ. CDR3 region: CASSLGGSGSPSSYEQYF. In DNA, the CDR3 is TGCGCCAGCAGCTTGGGCGGTAGCGGGAGTCCCTCTTCCTACGAGCAGTACTTC.